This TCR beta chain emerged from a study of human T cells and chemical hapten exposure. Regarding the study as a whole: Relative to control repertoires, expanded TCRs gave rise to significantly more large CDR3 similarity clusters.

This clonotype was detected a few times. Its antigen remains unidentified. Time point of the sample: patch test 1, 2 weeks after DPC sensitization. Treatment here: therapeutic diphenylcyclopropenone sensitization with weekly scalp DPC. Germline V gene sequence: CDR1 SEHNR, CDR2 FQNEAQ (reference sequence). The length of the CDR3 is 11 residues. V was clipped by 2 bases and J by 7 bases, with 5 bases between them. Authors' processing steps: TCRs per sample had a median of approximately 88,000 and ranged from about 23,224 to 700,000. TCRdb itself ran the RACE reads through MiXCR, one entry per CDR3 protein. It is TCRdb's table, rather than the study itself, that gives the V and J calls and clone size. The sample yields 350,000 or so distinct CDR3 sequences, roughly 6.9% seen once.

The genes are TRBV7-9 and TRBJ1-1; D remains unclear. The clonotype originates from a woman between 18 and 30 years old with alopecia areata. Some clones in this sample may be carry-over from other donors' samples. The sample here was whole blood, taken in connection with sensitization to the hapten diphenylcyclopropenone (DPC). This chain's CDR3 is CASSLPLEAFF. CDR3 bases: TGTGCCAGCAGCTTACCCCTTGAAGCTTTCTTT.